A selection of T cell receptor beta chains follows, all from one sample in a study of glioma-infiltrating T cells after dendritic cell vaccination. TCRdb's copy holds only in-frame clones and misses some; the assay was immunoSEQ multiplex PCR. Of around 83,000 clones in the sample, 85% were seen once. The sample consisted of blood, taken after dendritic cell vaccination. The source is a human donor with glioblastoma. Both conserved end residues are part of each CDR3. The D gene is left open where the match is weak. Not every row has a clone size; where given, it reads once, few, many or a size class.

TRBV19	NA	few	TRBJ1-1	TGTGCCAGTAGTACCCATCGACTGAGGGAGCCTGAAGCTTTCTTT	CASSTHRLREPEAFF
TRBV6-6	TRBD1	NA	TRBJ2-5	TGTGCCAGCAGTTACTCGGGTTCCCCAACAGGGGGGACCCAGTACTTC	CASSYSGSPTGGTQYF
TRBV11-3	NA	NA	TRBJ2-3	TGTGCCAGCAGCCCTAGCCCGAGCAGCACAGATACGCAGTATTTT	CASSPSPSSTDTQYF
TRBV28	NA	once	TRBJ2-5	TGTGCCAGCAGAGGAGCCGGGACAAAAGAGACCCAGTACTTC	CASRGAGTKETQYF
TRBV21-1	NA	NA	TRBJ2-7	TGTGCCAGCAGCAAGGGCGGGGAAACAGGTTCCTACGAGCAGTACTTC	CASSKGGETGSYEQYF
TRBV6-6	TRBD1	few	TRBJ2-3	TGTGCCAGCAGTGCCGGACAGGGTAGCACAGATACGCAGTATTTT	CASSAGQGSTDTQYF
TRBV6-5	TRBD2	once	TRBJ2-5	TGTGCCAGCAGACCCAGACTAGCCGGTCATGAGACCCAGTACTTC	CASRPRLAGHETQYF
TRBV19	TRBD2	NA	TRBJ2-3	TGTGCCAGTAGTATAGAAGGCGGGAGAGGGGCCCGCACGCAGTATTTT	CASSIEGGRGARTQYF
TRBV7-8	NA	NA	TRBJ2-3	TGTGCCAGCAGCTTCGGCGGGATAAGCACAGATACGCAGTATTTT	CASSFGGISTDTQYF
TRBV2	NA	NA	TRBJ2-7	TGTGCCAGCAAGGGCCTGGGGCAGGGGAGTAGTTACTTC	CASKGLGQGSSYF
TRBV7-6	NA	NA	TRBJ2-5	TGTGCCAGCAGCGCAAACAGGAATACACAAGAGACCCAGTACTTC	CASSANRNTQETQYF
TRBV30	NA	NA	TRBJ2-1	TGTGCCTGGACCATGCCGGGAGCCCTCCTTAACAATGAGCAGTTCTTC	CAWTMPGALLNNEQFF
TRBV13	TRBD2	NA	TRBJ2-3	TGTGCCAGCAGCCCCCGGACTAGCGGTCGCACAGATACGCAGTATTTT	CASSPRTSGRTDTQYF
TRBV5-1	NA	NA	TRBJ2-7	TGCGCCAGCAGCTTGGCTTCGGCCGGCGACAGTAGCTACGAGCAGTACTTC	CASSLASAGDSSYEQYF
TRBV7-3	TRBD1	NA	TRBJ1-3	TGTGCCAGCAGCTTAACAGCAGGGGGCTCCACGAACTCTGGAAACACCATATATTTT	CASSLTAGGSTNSGNTIYF
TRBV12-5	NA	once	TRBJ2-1	TGTGCTAGTGGTTTGGGGGAGTGGAATGAGCAGTTCTTC	CASGLGEWNEQFF
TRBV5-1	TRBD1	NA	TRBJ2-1	TGCGCCAGCAGCTCGGGACCGGACAGGGGTGAGCAGTTCTTC	CASSSGPDRGEQFF
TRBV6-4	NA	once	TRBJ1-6	TGTGCCAGCAGTGAACAGGGAGGGGCACCCCTCCACTTT	CASSEQGGAPLHF
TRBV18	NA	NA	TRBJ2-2	TGTGCCAGCTCACCGCGGGACAGCAACACCGGGGAGCTGTTTTTT	CASSPRDSNTGELFF
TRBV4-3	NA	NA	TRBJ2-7	TGCGCCAGCAGCCAAGAGGGACTGGGAAGCTCCTACGAGCAGTACTTC	CASSQEGLGSSYEQYF
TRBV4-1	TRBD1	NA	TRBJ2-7	TGCGCCAGCAGCTCCCGCGCTCGGACAGGGGTATACGAGCAGTACTTC	CASSSRARTGVYEQYF
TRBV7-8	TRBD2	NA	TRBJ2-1	TGTGCCAGCAGAATAGGTGGTCGGGGGGGATCCTACAATGAGCAGTTCTTC	CASRIGGRGGSYNEQFF
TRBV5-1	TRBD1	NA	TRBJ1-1	TGCGCCAGCAGTTCCACAGGGGGCCGGTTCACTGAAGCTTTCTTT	CASSSTGGRFTEAFF
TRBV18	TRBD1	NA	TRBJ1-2	TGTGCCAGCTCCCGGACAGGGTTCGGACCTGGCTACACCTTC	CASSRTGFGPGYTF
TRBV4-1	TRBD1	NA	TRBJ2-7	TGCGCCAGCAGCCCACCGGGACAGGGGACCTTTGCCTCCTACGAGCAGTACTTC	CASSPPGQGTFASYEQYF
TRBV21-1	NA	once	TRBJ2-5	TGTGCCAGCTTACCGGGACAGGGAGCGGGTGAGACCCAGTACTTC	CASLPGQGAGETQYF
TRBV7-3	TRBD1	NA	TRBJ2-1	TGTGCCAGCAGCGCCATGTCGGGACAGGGGTACAATGAGCAGTTCTTC	CASSAMSGQGYNEQFF
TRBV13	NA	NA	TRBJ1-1	TGTGCCAGCAGCTTTCTGGACAGATTGAACACTGAAGCTTTCTTT	CASSFLDRLNTEAFF
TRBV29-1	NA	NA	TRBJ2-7	TGCAGCGTTGAGAGGGGGTGGGGCGAGCAGTACTTC	CSVERGWGEQYF
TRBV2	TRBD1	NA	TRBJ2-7	TGTGCCAGCAGAGACGGACAGGGGGCCTACTACGAGCAGTACTTC	CASRDGQGAYYEQYF
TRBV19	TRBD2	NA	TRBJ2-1	TGTGCCAGTAGTTCGGGCCGAGGGTTGGCGGGGGGAAGCCATGAGCAGTTCTTC	CASSSGRGLAGGSHEQFF
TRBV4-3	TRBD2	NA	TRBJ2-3	TGCGCCAGCAGCCAAGACCTAGCGGGAGCTACAGATACGCAGTATTTT	CASSQDLAGATDTQYF
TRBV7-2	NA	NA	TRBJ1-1	TGTGCCAGCAGCTCCGTACGGGAGTACACTGAAGCTTTCTTT	CASSSVREYTEAFF
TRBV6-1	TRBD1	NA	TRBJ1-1	TGTGCCAGCAGGGACAGGGGGCGCGCGAACACTGAAGCTTTCTTT	CASRDRGRANTEAFF
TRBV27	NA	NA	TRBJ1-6	TGTGCCAGCAGTTTAGTAGATAATTCACCCCTCCACTTT	CASSLVDNSPLHF
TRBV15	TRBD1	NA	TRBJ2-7	TGTGCCACCAGCAGGAACAGGGGAAGCTCCTACGAGCAGTACTTC	CATSRNRGSSYEQYF
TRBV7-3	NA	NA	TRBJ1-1	TGTGCCAGCAGCTTAATCGGCGGCCACACTGAAGCTTTCTTT	CASSLIGGHTEAFF
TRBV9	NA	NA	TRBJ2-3	TGTGCCAGCAGCGCCGTTAGCGGAGACATCACAGATACGCAGTATTTT	CASSAVSGDITDTQYF
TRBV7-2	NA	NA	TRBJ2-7	TGTGCCAGCAGCTCCGGGACAAAAAGCTCCTACGAGCAGTACTTC	CASSSGTKSSYEQYF
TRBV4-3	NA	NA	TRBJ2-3	TGCGCCAGCAGCCAAGTGGCGTTTAGGGAGAGCACAGATACGCAGTATTTT	CASSQVAFRESTDTQYF
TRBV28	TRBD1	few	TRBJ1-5	TGTGCCAGCAGGACCTCAGGGGGCGCGGGACAGCCCCAGCATTTT	CASRTSGGAGQPQHF